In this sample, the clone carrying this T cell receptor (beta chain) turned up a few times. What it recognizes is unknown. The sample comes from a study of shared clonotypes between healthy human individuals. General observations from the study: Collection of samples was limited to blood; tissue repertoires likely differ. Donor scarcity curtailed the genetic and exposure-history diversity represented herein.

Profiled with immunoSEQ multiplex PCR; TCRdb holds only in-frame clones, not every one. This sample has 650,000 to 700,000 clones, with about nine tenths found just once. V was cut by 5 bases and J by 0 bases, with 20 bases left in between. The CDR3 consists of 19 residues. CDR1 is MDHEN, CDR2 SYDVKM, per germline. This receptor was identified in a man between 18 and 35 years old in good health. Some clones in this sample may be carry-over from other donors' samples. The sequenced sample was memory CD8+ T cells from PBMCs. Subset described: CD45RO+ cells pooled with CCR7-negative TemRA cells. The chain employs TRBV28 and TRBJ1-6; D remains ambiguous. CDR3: CASSDDGSWMSSYNSPLHF. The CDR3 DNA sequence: TGTGCCAGCAGTGATGATGGGTCGTGGATGAGCTCCTATAATTCACCCCTCCACTTT.